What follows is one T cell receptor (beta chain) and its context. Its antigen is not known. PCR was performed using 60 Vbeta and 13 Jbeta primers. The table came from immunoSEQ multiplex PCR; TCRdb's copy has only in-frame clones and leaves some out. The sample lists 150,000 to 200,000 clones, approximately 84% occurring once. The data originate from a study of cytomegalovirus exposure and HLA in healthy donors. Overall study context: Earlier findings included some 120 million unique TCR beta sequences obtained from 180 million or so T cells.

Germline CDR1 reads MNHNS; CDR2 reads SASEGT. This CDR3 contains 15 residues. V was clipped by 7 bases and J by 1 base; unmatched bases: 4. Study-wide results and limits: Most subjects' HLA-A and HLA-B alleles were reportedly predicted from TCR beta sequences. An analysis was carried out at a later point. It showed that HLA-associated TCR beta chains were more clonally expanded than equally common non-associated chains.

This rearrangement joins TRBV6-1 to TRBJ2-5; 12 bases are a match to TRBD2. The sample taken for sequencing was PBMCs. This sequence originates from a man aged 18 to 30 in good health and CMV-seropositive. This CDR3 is CASTLLAGGQETQYF. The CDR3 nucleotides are TGTGCCAGCACCTTACTAGCGGGGGGCCAAGAGACCCAGTACTTC.